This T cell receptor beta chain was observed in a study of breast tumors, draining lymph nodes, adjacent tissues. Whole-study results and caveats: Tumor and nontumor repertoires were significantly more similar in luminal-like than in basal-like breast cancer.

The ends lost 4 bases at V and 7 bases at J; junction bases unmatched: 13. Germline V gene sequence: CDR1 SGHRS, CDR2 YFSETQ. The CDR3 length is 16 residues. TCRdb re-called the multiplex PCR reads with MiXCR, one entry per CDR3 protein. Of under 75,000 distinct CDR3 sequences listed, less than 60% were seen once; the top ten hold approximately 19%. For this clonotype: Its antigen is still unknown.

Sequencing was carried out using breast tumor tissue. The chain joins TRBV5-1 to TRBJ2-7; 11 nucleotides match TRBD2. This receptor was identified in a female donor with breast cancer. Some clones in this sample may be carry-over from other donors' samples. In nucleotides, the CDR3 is TGCGCCAGCAGCCAACTAGCGGGGGCCTCGACCGGGGAGCAGTACTTC. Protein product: CASSQLAGASTGEQYF. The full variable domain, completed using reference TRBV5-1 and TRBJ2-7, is KAGVTQTPRYLIKTRGQQVTLSCSPISGHRSVSWYQQTPGQGLQFLFEYFSETQRNKGNFPGRFSGRQFSNSRSEMNVSTLELGDSALYLCASSQLAGASTGEQYFGPGTRLTVT.